The 8 T cell receptor beta chains below all came from one sample that was sequenced in a study of cytomegalovirus exposure and HLA in healthy donors. Some clones are missing from TCRdb's copy, which holds only in-frame ones; the method was immunoSEQ multiplex PCR. The table has some 170,000 clones, about 89% seen once. Sequencing used PBMCs. These receptors all come from a man aged 18 to 30 in good health and CMV-seropositive.

V is TRBV4-3 and J is TRBJ2-7; TRBD2 is a possible D gene (6 bases). V lost 4 bases and J 4 bases, leaving 11 bases between the germline ends. There are 13 residues in the CDR3. Germline lookup yields CDR1 LGHNA and CDR2 YSLEER. CDR3: CASSPGGHYEQYF. Here the CDR3 DNA reads TGCGCCAGCAGCCCCGGAGGGCATTACGAGCAGTACTTC.

V is TRBV4-3 and J is TRBJ1-6; TRBD1 might be the D (5 bases). This CDR3 comprises 16 residues. V was trimmed by 0 bases and J by 10 bases, leaving 16 bases between them. The germline V gene has CDR1 LGHNA and CDR2 YSLEER. The CDR3 nucleotides are TGCGCCAGCAGCCAAGACCCAGGGCGGGGCGGCTCACCCCTCCACTTT. Encoded protein: CASSQDPGRGGSPLHF.

The rearrangement uses TRBV7-9 and TRBJ1-2; D is ambiguous. The V gene lost 2 bases and the J gene lost 9 bases, with 13 bases spanning the gap. CDR3 length: 13 amino acids. Germline CDR1 is SEHNR and CDR2 is FQNEAQ (reference sequence). The CDR3 nucleotides read TGTGCCAGCAGCTTAAACCAGAGGATGCGCTACACCTTC. Protein sequence: CASSLNQRMRYTF.

The chain recombines TRBV4-3 with TRBJ2-1; D possibly corresponds to TRBD1 (6 bases). V lost 1 base to trimming and J lost 8 bases, with 18 bases between them. The CDR3 is 16 residues long. Per the germline V gene, CDR1 is LGHNA and CDR2 is YSLEER. CDR3 nucleotides: TGCGCCAGCAGCCAAGGAGATTCGTCCAGGGGCGATGAGCAGTTCTTC. Translation gives CASSQGDSSRGDEQFF.

The chain employs TRBV19 and TRBJ1-5; weak D call: TRBD1 (5 bases). Between the trimmed V and J ends, which lost 7 bases and 2 bases, there was a span of 18 bases. Per germline, CDR1 LNHDA and CDR2 SQIVND (reference sequence). The CDR3 totals 16 residues. CDR3 amino acids: CASNAIGEAGNQPQHF. CDR3 nucleotide sequence: TGTGCCAGTAACGCTATAGGGGAGGCGGGCAATCAGCCCCAGCATTTT.

This clone has a single count. The chain employs TRBV7-2 and TRBJ2-3; the match to TRBD1 covers 10 bases. The CDR3 has 15 residues. In germline, CDR1 is SGHTA, CDR2 FQGNSA. With 5 bases clipped from V and 5 bases from J, the junction kept 7 bases outside the gene matches. CDR3 DNA sequence: TGTGCCAGCAGCATGGACAGGGGGAAGGGAGATACGCAGTATTTT. Protein: CASSMDRGKGDTQYF.

The chain recombines TRBV9 with TRBJ2-2; 7 bases fit TRBD1. The CDR3 loop spans 17 amino acids. Losses at the gene ends were 3 bases for V and 1 base for J; bases not matched to a gene: 9. CDR1 and CDR2 (germline): SGDLS, YYNGEE. CDR3 sequence reads: CASSGRTGVRNTGELFF. The CDR3 DNA reads as TGTGCCAGCAGCGGAAGGACAGGAGTAAGGAACACCGGGGAGCTGTTTTTT. Full variable domain (missing parts from reference TRBV9 and TRBJ2-2): DSGVTQTPKHLITATGQRVTLRCSPRSGDLSVYWYQQSLDQGLQFLIQYYNGEERAKGNILERFSAQQFPDLHSELNLSSLELGDSALYFCASSGRTGVRNTGELFFGEGSRLTVL.

The CDR3 is CASSKGTGGNYGYTF. CDR3 DNA: TGTGCCAGCAGCAAAGGGACAGGGGGGAACTATGGCTACACCTTC. The gene calls are TRBV7-2 and TRBJ1-2; 11 bases are shared with TRBD1. Germline lookup yields CDR1 SGHTA and CDR2 FQGNSA. The V segment lost 5 bases and the J segment 2 bases; nucleotides outside the gene matches: 4. The CDR3 runs to 15 residues.